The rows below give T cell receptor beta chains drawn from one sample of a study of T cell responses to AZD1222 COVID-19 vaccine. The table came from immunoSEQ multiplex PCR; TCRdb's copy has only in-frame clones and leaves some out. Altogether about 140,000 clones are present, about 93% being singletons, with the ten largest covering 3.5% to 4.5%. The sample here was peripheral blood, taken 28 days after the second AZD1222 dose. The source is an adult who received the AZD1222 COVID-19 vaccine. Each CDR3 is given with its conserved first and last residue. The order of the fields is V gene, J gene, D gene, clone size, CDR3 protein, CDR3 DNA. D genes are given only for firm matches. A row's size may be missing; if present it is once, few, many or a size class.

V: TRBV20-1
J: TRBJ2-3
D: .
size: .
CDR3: CSAPRGDTQYF
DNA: TGCAGTGCCCCGCGGGGAGATACGCAGTATTTT

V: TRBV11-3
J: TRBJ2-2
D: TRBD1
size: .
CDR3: CASSRTGGTGELFF
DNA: TGTGCCAGCAGCCGGACAGGGGGTACCGGGGAGCTGTTTTTT

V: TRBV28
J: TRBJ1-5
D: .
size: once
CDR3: CASSRRGEQPQHF
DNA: TGTGCCAGCAGTCGAAGAGGGGAGCAGCCCCAGCATTTT

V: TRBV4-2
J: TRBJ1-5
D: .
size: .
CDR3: CASSQEWGYQPQHF
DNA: TGTGCCAGCAGCCAAGAGTGGGGATACCAGCCCCAGCATTTT

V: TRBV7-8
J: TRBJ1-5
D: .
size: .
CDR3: CASSSGRGPQHF
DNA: TGTGCCAGCAGCTCCGGACGGGGGCCCCAGCATTTT

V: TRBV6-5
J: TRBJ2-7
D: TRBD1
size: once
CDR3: CASTQGDSYEQYF
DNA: TGTGCCAGCACCCAGGGGGATTCCTACGAGCAGTACTTC

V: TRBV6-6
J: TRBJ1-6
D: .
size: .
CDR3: CASSYAESYNSPLHF
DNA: TGTGCCAGCAGTTACGCGGAGTCCTATAATTCACCCCTCCACTTT

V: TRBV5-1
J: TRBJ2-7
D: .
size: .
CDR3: CASSLARPGEQYF
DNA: TGCGCCAGCAGCTTGGCAAGGCCTGGCGAGCAGTACTTC

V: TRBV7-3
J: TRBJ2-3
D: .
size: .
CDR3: CASSLRGLGARMDSQYF
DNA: TGTGCCAGCAGCTTACGGGGTTTGGGGGCGAGGATGGATTCGCAGTATTTT

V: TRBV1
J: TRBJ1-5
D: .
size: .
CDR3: CTSSQEGIGPQHF
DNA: TGCACCAGCAGCCAAGAAGGGATCGGGCCCCAGCATTTT